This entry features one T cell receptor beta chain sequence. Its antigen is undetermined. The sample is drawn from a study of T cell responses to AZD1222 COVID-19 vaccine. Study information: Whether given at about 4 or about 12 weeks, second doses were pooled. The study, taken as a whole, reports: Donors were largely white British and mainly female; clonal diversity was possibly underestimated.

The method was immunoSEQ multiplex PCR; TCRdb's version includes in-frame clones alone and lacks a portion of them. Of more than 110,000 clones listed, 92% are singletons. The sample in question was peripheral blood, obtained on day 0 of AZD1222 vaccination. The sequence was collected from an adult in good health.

CDR3 sequence reads: CSASQGNTEAFF. CDR3 nucleotide sequence: TGCAGTGCCAGTCAGGGAAACACTGAAGCTTTCTTT. V usage is TRBV20-1 and J usage is TRBJ1-1; possibly TRBD1 for D (5 bases). CDR1 is DFQATT, CDR2 SNEGSKA, per germline (reference sequence). The CDR3 is 12 amino acids. Between the trimmed V and J ends, which lost 6 bases and 2 bases, there was a span of 10 bases.